Listed here are 23 T cell receptor beta chains from one sample, sequenced in a study of T cells in Graves' hyperthyroidism and ophthalmopathy. The source material, RNA transcripts, was used to amplify TCR beta CDR3 regions. HTBI primers were employed in a first-round RT-PCR of the TCR CDR3. TCRdb called the multiplex PCR reads again in MiXCR, with one record for every CDR3 protein. The data contain 550,000 to 600,000 distinct CDR3 sequences, 40% to 55% of them seen just once; the ten biggest clones take up 15% to 20%. The sequenced material came from peripheral blood or thyroid tissue (not recorded which). Receptors were obtained from an adult woman with Graves' disease, either hyperthyroidism or ophthalmopathy (not recorded which).

This rearrangement joins TRBV7-3 to TRBJ2-5; a possible D gene is TRBD1 (7 bases). The CDR3 sequence is 16 residues long. Trimming shortened V by 5 bases and J by 5 bases, and 21 bases separated the two germline ends. Germline loops: CDR1 SGHTA, CDR2 FQGTGA. CDR3 region: CASSQGVGSEYETQYF. The CDR3 DNA sequence: TGTGCCAGCAGCCAGGGGGTCGGGAGTGAATACGAGACCCAGTACTTC.

This clonotype was counted only a few times. The CDR3 DNA reads TGTGCCAGCGGGCCCCTTTGGGGTATAAGCACCGGGGAGCTGTTTTTT. This encodes CASGPLWGISTGELFF. This chain connects TRBV13 to TRBJ2-2; D not certain. Trimming took 8 bases from V and 4 from J, leaving 20 bases between them. CDR3 length: 16 residues. Germline CDR1 reads PRHDT; CDR2 reads FYEKMQ (reference sequence).

The chain joins TRBV5-1 to TRBJ2-7, with TRBD2 identical over 12 bases. Trimming took 0 bases from V and 6 from J; bases not matched to a gene: 16. The CDR3 runs to 19 residues. Germline V gene data show CDR1 as SGHRS and CDR2 as YFSETQ. CDR3: CASSLASLVGLAGRCEQYF. The CDR3 DNA follows: TGCGCCAGCAGCTTGGCCTCCCTCGTTGGACTAGCGGGACGCTGCGAGCAGTACTTC.

This chain links TRBV10-3 with TRBJ2-2; TRBD2 matches 8 bases. V was pared by 2 bases and J by 7 bases, with 9 bases of the junction left unmatched. The CDR3 consists of 16 residues. Germline CDR1 and CDR2: ENHRY and SYGVKD. This CDR3 is CAISEGVAGKVGELFF. CDR3 sequence (DNA): TGTGCCATCAGTGAGGGGGTAGCGGGGAAGGTCGGGGAGCTGTTTTTT.

This chain joins TRBV9 and TRBJ1-6; D unclear. This CDR3 has 11 amino acids. Germline loops: CDR1 SGDLS, CDR2 YYNGEE. Trimming left V 4 bases short and J 10 bases short, with 6 bases between. CDR3 region: CASSHDSPLHF. For the CDR3, the DNA is TGTGCCAGCAGCCATGACTCACCCCTCCACTTT.

The chain couples TRBV28 to TRBJ1-4; the match to TRBD1 covers 8 bases. Trimming cost V 5 bases and J 7 bases; bases outside gene matches: 15. Germline V lookup: CDR1 MDHEN, CDR2 SYDVKM. The CDR3 covers 17 residues. DNA of the CDR3: TGTGCCAGCAGTACCGTCCTATGGACAGGGACGGGTGAAAAACTGTTTTTT. Its protein is CASSTVLWTGTGEKLFF. Complete variable domain (other parts from reference TRBV28 and TRBJ1-4): DVKVTQSSRYLVKRTGEKVFLECVQDMDHENMFWYRQDPGLGLRLIYFSYDVKMKEKGDIPEGYSVSREKKERFSLILESASTNQTSMYLCASSTVLWTGTGEKLFFGSGTQLSVL.

This clonotype came up a few times. The CDR3, as DNA: TGCAGCGCCCTCCGCCCATCCTCTAGAGCTTTCTTT. Residues: CSALRPSSRAFF. The V and J genes are TRBV29-1 and TRBJ1-1; D call uncertain. V shed 7 bases and J shed 10 bases, with 19 bases lying between them. The CDR3 has 12 amino acids. Germline V gives CDR1 SQVTM, CDR2 ANQGSEA.

The chain employs TRBV7-9 and TRBJ1-5; 9 positions match TRBD1. Germline CDR1 SEHNR, CDR2 FQNEAQ (reference sequence). CDR3 length equals 15 residues. The junction had 5 bases not matched to a gene; V was cut back by 5 bases and J by 3 bases. The chain's CDR3 is CASSAGTGNNQPQHF. DNA of the CDR3: TGTGCCAGCAGCGCAGGGACAGGGAACAATCAGCCCCAGCATTTT.

The sample holds many counts of this clonotype. This rearrangement joins TRBV27 to TRBJ1-5; no clear D gene. Germline lookup yields CDR1 MNHEY and CDR2 SMNVEV (reference sequence). V was trimmed by 1 base and J by 6 bases, leaving 13 bases between them. This CDR3 comprises 15 residues. The CDR3 is CASSLYDPGGQPQHF. The CDR3 DNA reads as TGTGCCAGCAGTTTATACGACCCAGGAGGTCAGCCCCAGCATTTT.

CDR3 nucleotides: TGTGCCAGCAGTTGGCCGGGTCAGGGGGTGGACACTGAAGCTTTCTTT. This sequence encodes CASSWPGQGVDTEAFF. The chain is built from TRBV12-3 or TRBV12-4 and TRBJ1-1, with 7 nucleotides matching TRBD1. J lost 3 bases, V lost 4 bases, and 11 bases had no gene match. There are 16 residues in the CDR3.

The chain has TRBV20-1 and TRBJ2-3; D assignment may be TRBD1 or TRBD2 (5 bases each). From germline, CDR1 is DFQATT and CDR2 SNEGSKA (reference sequence). This CDR3 spans 13 amino acids. V gave up 6 bases and J gave up 1 base, with 11 bases separating them. CDR3 coding DNA: TGCAGTGCCCCGGGACGCGGCACAGATACGCAGTATTTT. Encoded protein: CSAPGRGTDTQYF.

CDR3 loop: CASSPVRGLRDQPQHF. Here the CDR3 DNA reads TGTGCCAGCAGCCCGGTGAGGGGCCTCAGGGATCAGCCCCAGCATTTT. This chain connects TRBV7-8 to TRBJ1-5, with D possibly being TRBD1 (5 bases). The CDR3 has 16 amino acids. Looked up from germline, CDR1 is SGHVS and CDR2 is FQNEAQ. V was clipped by 5 bases and J by 5 bases, with 19 bases between them. The full variable domain, in which reference TRBV7-8 and TRBJ1-5 provide the parts outside the CDR3, is GAGVSQSPRYKVAKRGQDVALRCDPISGHVSLFWYQQALGQGPEFLTYFQNEAQLDKSGLPSDRFFAERPEGSVSTLKIQRTQQEDSAVYLCASSPVRGLRDQPQHFGDGTRLSIL.

The chain uses TRBV11-1 and TRBJ1-1; TRBD1 might be the D (5 bases). CDR1 and CDR2 (germline): SGHAT, FQDESV (reference sequence). CDR3 length equals 13 residues. V lost 8 bases and J 4 bases, leaving 14 bases between the germline ends. The CDR3 spells CASVGQGRTEAFF. In DNA form, the CDR3 reads TGTGCCAGCGTCGGGCAGGGCCGCACTGAAGCTTTCTTT.

V and J are TRBV24-1 and TRBJ2-5; maybe TRBD1 (6 bases). Germline V gene sequence: CDR1 KGHDR, CDR2 SFDVKD. Trimming stripped 4 bases from V and 2 bases from J, with 16 bases between. The CDR3 sequence is 16 residues long. For the CDR3, the DNA is TGTGCCACCAGTGACTACCGACAGGAGCGTCAAGAGACCCAGTACTTC. Its translation is CATSDYRQERQETQYF.

Concerning this clonotype: One end of the junction varies from germline; a read error may be responsible. The V call is TRBV7-6, the J call TRBJ2-3; 11 bases align to TRBD2. The CDR3 covers 16 residues. Germline CDR1 reads SGHVS; CDR2 reads FNYEAQ. This CDR3 is CASSPSSGRSSDTQYF. CDR3 nucleotide sequence: TGTGCTAGCAGCCCATCTAGCGGGAGGAGTTCAGATACGCAGTATTTT.

The chain has TRBV7-2 and TRBJ1-2; D is possibly TRBD1 (5 bases). CDR1 is SGHTA, CDR2 FQGNSA, per germline. The CDR3 has 15 residues. V was trimmed by 3 bases and J by 4 bases, leaving 15 bases between them. CDR3: CASSLTPGRSYGYTF. The CDR3 DNA follows: TGTGCCAGCAGCTTGACCCCAGGGCGCTCCTATGGCTACACCTTC.

The genes are TRBV7-9 and TRBJ2-7; tentatively, D is TRBD1 (5 bases). The CDR3 is 18 residues long. Germline V gives CDR1 SEHNR, CDR2 FQNEAQ (reference sequence). Trimming shortened V by 1 base and J by 3 bases, and 22 bases separated the two germline ends. The chain's CDR3 is CASSLDTAWGRRNYEQYF. CDR3 nucleotide sequence: TGTGCCAGCAGCTTAGATACAGCGTGGGGCAGGCGGAACTACGAGCAGTACTTC.

Concerning this clonotype itself: One end of the junction does not line up with germline, which may come from a read error. The chain is built from TRBV6-4 and TRBJ2-7; D not certain. CDR1 and CDR2 from the germline V gene are MRHNA and SNTAGT. There are 11 residues in the CDR3. CDR3 nucleotide sequence: TGTGCCAGCAGCGACTTCATTGAGCAGTACTTC. Its protein is CASSDFIEQYF.

CDR3 DNA: TGTGCCAGCAGCTCTGACAGGGGCAGGAAGACCCAGTACTTC. Translating it yields CASSSDRGRKTQYF. The rearrangement uses TRBV7-9 and TRBJ2-5; 8 bases fit TRBD1. The CDR3 consists of 14 residues. Trimming cost V 4 bases and J 6 bases; bases outside gene matches: 7. Germline assignment: CDR1 SEHNR and CDR2 FQNEAQ (reference sequence).

This clonotype has just a few counts. The DNA for the CDR3 is TGTGCCAGCAGCCGCCAGACCGTAGATACGCAGTATTTT. It yields the protein CASSRQTVDTQYF. The chain joins TRBV7-9 to TRBJ2-3; D ambiguous. The germline gives CDR1 SEHNR, CDR2 FQNEAQ (reference sequence). CDR3 size: 13 residues. Trimming took off 5 bases at V and 5 bases at J, with 11 bases between the two ends.

The sample holds many counts of this clonotype. The chain links TRBV20-1 to TRBJ2-2, with TRBD2 matching over 7 bases. Trimming cost V 6 bases and J 2 bases; bases outside gene matches: 9. The CDR3 spans 15 residues. CDR1 DFQATT and CDR2 SNEGSKA come from the germline V gene (reference sequence). Here the CDR3 reads CSARNPSGNTGELFF. The CDR3 nucleotides read TGCAGTGCCCGAAACCCTAGCGGTAACACCGGGGAGCTGTTTTTT.

This clonotype came up many times. The V and J genes are TRBV25-1 and TRBJ1-1, with unresolved D. The germline V gene encodes CDR1 MGHDK and CDR2 SYGVNS. The CDR3 is 12 amino acids. The V end was cut by 1 base, the J end by 8 bases, with 8 bases between. The CDR3 nucleotides are TGTGCCAGCAGTGAATCTTACGGGGAAGCTTTCTTT. It specifies CASSESYGEAFF.

The chain has TRBV7-9 and TRBJ2-5; D is uncertain. CDR3 length equals 12 residues. Trimming took 5 bases from V and 4 from J, leaving 8 bases between them. Germline V gene lookup returns CDR1 SEHNR and CDR2 FQNEAQ (reference sequence). The CDR3 protein is CASSTCRETQYF. For the CDR3, the DNA is TGTGCCAGCAGCACGTGCCGAGAGACCCAGTACTTC.